Presented here are 17 T cell receptor beta chains from one specimen sequenced in a study of T cells in tumors after PD-1 blockade. Clones were read by immunoSEQ multiplex PCR, and TCRdb kept only the in-frame ones, dropping some. This sample has fewer than 50,000 clones; over 70% occur once, and the top ten carry about 4%. Sequencing was performed on PBMCs, taken before anti-PD-1 treatment. Receptors were obtained from a human donor with basal cell carcinoma.

This chain joins TRBV5-1 and TRBJ2-5, with D possibly called TRBD1 or TRBD2 (5 bases each). V was shortened by 4 bases and J by 4 bases, with 11 bases between the two germline ends. This CDR3 region has 13 residues. CDR1 is SGHRS and CDR2 is YFSETQ in the germline V gene. CDR3 residues: CASSRWDGETQYF. The CDR3 DNA follows: TGCGCCAGCAGCCGCTGGGACGGAGAGACCCAGTACTTC.

This clone was seen only a few times. The chain employs TRBV10-3 and TRBJ1-2, with a possible D match to TRBD1 (5 bases). This CDR3 is 15 amino acids long. Trimming removed 6 bases at V and 1 base at J, with 15 bases between. CDR1 and CDR2 from the germline V gene are ENHRY and SYGVKD. CDR3 loop: CAIRDRDAYNYGYTF. The CDR3 DNA reads as TGTGCCATCAGGGACCGGGACGCATATAACTATGGCTACACCTTC.

The rearrangement links TRBV3-1 (or the pseudogene TRBV3-2) to TRBJ2-5; tentative D call: TRBD2 (6 bases). The CDR3 loop spans 16 amino acids. The germline V gene has CDR1 LGHDT and CDR2 YNNKEL (reference sequence). The V and J ends lost 1 base and 3 bases respectively, with 15 bases between them. Here the CDR3 reads CASSQGVADGEETQYF. Here the CDR3 DNA reads TGTGCCAGCAGCCAAGGAGTAGCGGACGGAGAAGAGACCCAGTACTTC.

V and J are TRBV7-9 and TRBJ2-5; D is perhaps TRBD2 (6 bases). The CDR3 extends over 14 amino acids. Looked up from germline, CDR1 is SEHNR and CDR2 is FQNEAQ (reference sequence). V lost 0 bases and J lost 4, with 9 bases in between. CDR3 amino acids: CASSLAERAETQYF. DNA for the CDR3: TGTGCCAGCAGCTTAGCAGAGCGGGCAGAGACCCAGTACTTC.

The chain joins TRBV3-1 (or the pseudogene TRBV3-2) to TRBJ2-7; no firm D call. The CDR3 extends over 12 amino acids. Germline values: CDR1 LGHDT, CDR2 YNNKEL (reference sequence). V gave up 4 bases and J gave up 2 bases, with 6 bases separating them. The CDR3 bases are TGTGCCAGCAGCCCGTCTACCTACGAGCAGTACTTC. It specifies CASSPSTYEQYF.

The CDR3, as DNA: TGTGCCAGCAGCCTCAGGGGGCGGGGTGAAAAACTGTTTTTT. Translating gives CASSLRGRGEKLFF. V is TRBV7-9 and J is TRBJ1-4; 8 bases fit TRBD1. The trim removed 5 bases at V and 7 bases at J, leaving 6 bases unmatched. The germline V gene encodes CDR1 SEHNR and CDR2 FQNEAQ (reference sequence). The CDR3 is made up of 14 amino acids.

A few counts support this clone. The chain couples TRBV6-5 to TRBJ1-5, with a possible D match to TRBD1 (6 bases). CDR3 length: 15 amino acids. Germline CDR1 reads MNHEY; CDR2 reads SVGAGI. Trimming left V 7 bases short and J 0 bases short, with 13 bases between. This CDR3 reads CASKGTSYSNQPQHF. As DNA, the CDR3 is TGTGCCAGCAAGGGGACAAGTTATAGCAATCAGCCCCAGCATTTT.

This clone has only one observation. The chain combines TRBV5-4 with TRBJ2-3; possible D gene TRBD2, 7 bases. The CDR3 contains 16 residues. Trimming removed 3 bases at V and 5 bases at J, with 19 bases between. Germline assignment: CDR1 SGHNT and CDR2 YYREEE (reference sequence). CDR3 sequence reads: CASSSKVGGAGDTQYF. The CDR3 nucleotides read TGTGCCAGCAGCTCGAAGGTTGGGGGGGCGGGAGATACGCAGTATTTT.

This chain uses TRBV7-9 with TRBJ2-1; 12 nucleotides line up with TRBD2. This CDR3 spans 16 amino acids. V lost 2 bases, J lost 3 bases, and 2 bases stayed unmatched. Germline V gene data show CDR1 as SEHNR and CDR2 as FQNEAQ (reference sequence). CDR3 residues: CASSLLAGGFYNEQFF. CDR3 sequence (DNA): TGTGCCAGCAGCTTACTAGCGGGGGGGTTCTACAATGAGCAGTTCTTC.

This sequence joins TRBV5-4 and TRBJ2-3, with 8 bases matching TRBD2. This CDR3 is built from 16 residues. Germline assignment: CDR1 SGHNT and CDR2 YYREEE (reference sequence). Trimming took 1 base from V and 3 from J; bases not matched to a gene: 7. Here the CDR3 DNA reads TGTGCCAGCAGCTTGCAACGGGGGGGCCTGACAGATACGCAGTATTTT. Amino acids: CASSLQRGGLTDTQYF.

The chain links TRBV9 to TRBJ2-2, with D hard to call. Germline values: CDR1 SGDLS, CDR2 YYNGEE. The CDR3 runs 14 residues. Trimming removed 3 bases at V and 1 base at J, with 7 bases between. CDR3 in DNA: TGTGCCAGCAGCGGACGGGTGAACACCGGGGAGCTGTTTTTT. Amino acids: CASSGRVNTGELFF.

This clone was detected once. The rearrangement joins TRBV6-4 to TRBJ1-2; D possibly corresponds to TRBD1 (6 bases). Germline V gene lookup returns CDR1 MRHNA and CDR2 SNTAGT. V lost 4 bases to trimming and J lost 3 bases, with 12 bases between them. This CDR3 comprises 14 residues. The chain's CDR3 is CASSVRAGDYGYTF. DNA for the CDR3: TGTGCCAGCAGTGTTCGGGCAGGGGACTATGGCTACACCTTC.

This clone was counted between two and nine times. The rearrangement uses TRBV4-2 and TRBJ2-1; either TRBD1 or TRBD2 may fit D (5 bases each). Germline V lookup: CDR1 LGHNA, CDR2 YNFKEQ. The CDR3 has 15 residues. V gave up 1 base and J gave up 2 bases, with 9 bases separating them. The CDR3 sequence: CASSQGDPAYNEQFF. The CDR3 DNA reads as TGTGCCAGCAGCCAAGGGGACCCTGCCTACAATGAGCAGTTCTTC.

The table lists this clone with a count of one. This chain connects TRBV19 to TRBJ2-5; TRBD2 might be the D (7 bases). Trimming shortened V by 7 bases and J by 5 bases, and 23 bases separated the two germline ends. Germline V gene data show CDR1 as LNHDA and CDR2 as SQIVND (reference sequence). The CDR3 is 16 amino acids. Written as DNA, the CDR3 is TGTGCCAGTAAACCGAACGCGGGGGCGCCCCGGGAGACCCAGTACTTC. This encodes CASKPNAGAPRETQYF.

CDR3 sequence reads: CASSISGTGFGNTIYF. CDR3 DNA: TGTGCCAGTAGTATTTCCGGGACAGGGTTTGGAAACACCATATATTTT. The rearrangement links TRBV19 to TRBJ1-3, with 9 bases that match TRBD1. J gave up 3 bases and V 3 bases, and 6 bases lay outside the gene matches. The germline V gene has CDR1 LNHDA and CDR2 SQIVND (reference sequence). This CDR3 is 16 amino acids long.

The chain has TRBV13 and TRBJ2-7; 9 bases align to TRBD1. Per germline, CDR1 PRHDT and CDR2 FYEKMQ (reference sequence). The trim removed 0 bases at V and 2 bases at J, leaving 5 bases unmatched. The CDR3 is 16 amino acids. CDR3 sequence reads: CASSLGKGTGPYEQYF. CDR3 nucleotides: TGTGCCAGCAGCTTAGGTAAGGGGACAGGGCCCTACGAGCAGTACTTC.

This clone was counted once. J is TRBJ1-5 and V is TRBV5-6; D call uncertain. Germline V gene lookup returns CDR1 SGHDT and CDR2 YYEEEE. The V end lost 1 base, the J end lost 2 bases, and 7 bases lay between the germline ends. This CDR3 spans 14 amino acids. The DNA for the CDR3 is TGTGCCAGCAGCTTGTGGAGCCGCAATCAGCCCCAGCATTTT. Protein product: CASSLWSRNQPQHF.